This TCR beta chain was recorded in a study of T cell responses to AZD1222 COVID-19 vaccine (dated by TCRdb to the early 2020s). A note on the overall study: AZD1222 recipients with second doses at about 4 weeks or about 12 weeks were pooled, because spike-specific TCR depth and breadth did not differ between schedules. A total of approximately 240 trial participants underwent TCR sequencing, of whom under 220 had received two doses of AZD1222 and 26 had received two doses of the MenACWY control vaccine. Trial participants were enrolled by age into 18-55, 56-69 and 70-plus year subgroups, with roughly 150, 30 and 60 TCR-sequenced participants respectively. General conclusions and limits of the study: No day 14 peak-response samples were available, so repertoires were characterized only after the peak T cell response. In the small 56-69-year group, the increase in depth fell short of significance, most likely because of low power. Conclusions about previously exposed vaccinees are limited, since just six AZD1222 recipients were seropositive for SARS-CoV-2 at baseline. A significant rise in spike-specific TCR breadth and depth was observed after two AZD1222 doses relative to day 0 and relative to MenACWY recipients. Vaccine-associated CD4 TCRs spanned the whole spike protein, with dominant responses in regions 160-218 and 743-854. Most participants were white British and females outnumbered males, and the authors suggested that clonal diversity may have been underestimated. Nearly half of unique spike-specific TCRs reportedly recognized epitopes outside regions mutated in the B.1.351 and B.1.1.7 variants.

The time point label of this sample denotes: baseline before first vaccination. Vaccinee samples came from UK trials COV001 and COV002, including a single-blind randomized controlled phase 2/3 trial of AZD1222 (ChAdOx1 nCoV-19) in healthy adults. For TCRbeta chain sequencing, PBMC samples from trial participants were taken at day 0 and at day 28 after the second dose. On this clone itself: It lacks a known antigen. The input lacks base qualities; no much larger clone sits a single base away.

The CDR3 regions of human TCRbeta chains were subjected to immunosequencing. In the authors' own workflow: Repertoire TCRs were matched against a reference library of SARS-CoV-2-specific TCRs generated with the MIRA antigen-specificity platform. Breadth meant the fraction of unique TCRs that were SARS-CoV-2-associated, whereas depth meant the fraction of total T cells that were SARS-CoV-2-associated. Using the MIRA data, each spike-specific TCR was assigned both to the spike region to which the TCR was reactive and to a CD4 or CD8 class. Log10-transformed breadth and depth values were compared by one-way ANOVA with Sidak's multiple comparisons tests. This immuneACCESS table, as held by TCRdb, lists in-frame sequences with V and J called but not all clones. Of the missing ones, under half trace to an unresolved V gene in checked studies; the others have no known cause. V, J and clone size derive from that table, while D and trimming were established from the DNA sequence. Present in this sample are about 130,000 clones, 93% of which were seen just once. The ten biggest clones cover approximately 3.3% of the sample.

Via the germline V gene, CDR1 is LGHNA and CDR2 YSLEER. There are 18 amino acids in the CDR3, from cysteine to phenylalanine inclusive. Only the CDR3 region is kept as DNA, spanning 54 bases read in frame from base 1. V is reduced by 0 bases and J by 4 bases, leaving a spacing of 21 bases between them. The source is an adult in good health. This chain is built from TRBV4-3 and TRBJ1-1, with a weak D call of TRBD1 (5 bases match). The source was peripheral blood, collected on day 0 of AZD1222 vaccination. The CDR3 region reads CASSQDLGRADIGTEAFF. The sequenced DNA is TGCGCCAGCAGCCAAGATCTGGGGCGGGCGGATATTGGCACTGAAGCTTTCTTT.